A single sample gave rise to the 29 T cell receptor beta chains below, sequenced in a study of radiation and T cells in renal cell carcinoma (TCRdb year 2020). To prepare the library, the immunoSEQ multiplex PCR assay was applied. What TCRdb holds here is the immuneACCESS table cut down to in-frame rearrangements. Part of the clones is not present; checked against another copy, under half of the missing clones reflect an unresolved V gene, and the others are unexplained. This sample holds 100,000 to 150,000 clones; more than 70% were observed only once. The ten biggest clones cover about 5% of the sample. The intended sense of this specimen's time point label: blood 2 weeks post-SBRT. In light of the paper, this sample's treatment or condition label describes: 15 Gy SBRT to primary tumor, nephrectomy 4 weeks later. The material was blood, obtained from a patient whose treatment included radiotherapy and nephrectomy. The receptors here all came from a woman between 65 and 79 years old with renal cell carcinoma.

This clone came up a few times. This chain uses TRBV29-1 with TRBJ2-3; the D is unclear. This CDR3 has 12 residues. Germline CDR1 is SQVTM and CDR2 is ANQGSEA. Trimming took 7 bases from V and 6 from J, leaving 14 bases between them. Written as DNA, the CDR3 is TGCAGCGCCCGAGGTGTCGTGGATACGCAGTATTTT. It codes for CSARGVVDTQYF.

This clone was detected once. The genes are TRBV5-8 and TRBJ1-6, with D uncertain. The germline gives CDR1 SGHTS, CDR2 YDEGEE. The CDR3 consists of 16 residues. V was clipped by 1 base and J by 6 bases, with 14 bases between them. As DNA, the CDR3 is TGTGCCAGCAGCTTGAGTTCAATAACTGGTAATTCACCCCTCCACTTT. Translating gives CASSLSSITGNSPLHF.

The genes are TRBV5-1 and TRBJ1-1; unclear D gene. The CDR3 covers 15 residues. The germline CDR1 and CDR2 sequences are SGHRS and YFSETQ. The V end lost 3 bases, the J end lost 2 bases, and 14 bases lay between the germline ends. The chain's CDR3 is CASSSGSWANTEAFF. CDR3 coding DNA: TGCGCCAGCAGCTCCGGGAGTTGGGCAAACACTGAAGCTTTCTTT.

This rearrangement joins TRBV12-5 to TRBJ2-3, with 10 positions matching TRBD1. The junction had 12 bases not matched to a gene; V was cut back by 0 bases and J by 0 bases. This CDR3 has 20 amino acids. Germline values: CDR1 LGHNT, CDR2 FRNRAP. The CDR3 protein is CASGLVKKGTGVHSTDTQYF. CDR3 DNA sequence: TGTGCTAGTGGTTTGGTAAAAAAAGGGACAGGGGTCCATAGCACAGATACGCAGTATTTT. The whole variable domain, filled in from reference TRBV12-5 and TRBJ2-3, reads DARVTQTPRHKVTEMGQEVTMRCQPILGHNTVFWYRQTMMQGLELLAYFRNRAPLDDSGMPKDRFSAEMPDATLATLKIQPSEPRDSAVYFCASGLVKKGTGVHSTDTQYFGPGTRLTVL.

This chain uses TRBV28 with TRBJ2-7; TRBD2 matches 8 bases. Trimming took 5 bases from V and 3 from J; bases not matched to a gene: 6. The CDR3 consists of 14 residues. CDR1 is MDHEN, CDR2 SYDVKM, per germline. DNA for the CDR3: TGTGCCAGCAGTCTCTCGGGGGGGATCTACGAGCAGTACTTC. It is translated as CASSLSGGIYEQYF.

The genes are TRBV27 and TRBJ2-5; 14 bases map to TRBD2. The CDR3 runs to 18 residues. Germline CDR1 reads MNHEY; CDR2 reads SMNVEV (reference sequence). J gave up 5 bases and V 4 bases, and 12 bases lay outside the gene matches. The CDR3 is CASSWARLAGGPGETQYF. The CDR3 bases are TGTGCCAGCAGTTGGGCCCGACTAGCGGGGGGGCCTGGGGAGACCCAGTACTTC.

This chain's CDR3 is CASSLAGDGPTYEQYF. CDR3 DNA: TGCGCCAGCAGCTTGGCCGGGGACGGCCCCACCTACGAGCAGTACTTC. V and J are TRBV5-1 and TRBJ2-7; D tentatively fits TRBD1 or TRBD2 (5 bases each). V lost 0 bases, J lost 2 bases, and 15 bases lay in between. Germline loops: CDR1 SGHRS, CDR2 YFSETQ. This CDR3 comprises 16 residues.

The chain carries TRBV15 and TRBJ2-1; 8 bases match TRBD2. This CDR3 contains 16 residues. V dropped 5 bases and J dropped 7; count of bases not matched to a gene: 13. Germline values: CDR1 LNHNV, CDR2 YYDKDF (reference sequence). CDR3 coding DNA: TGTGCCACCAGCGGGGGGGAACTAGCGGTAGGGAATGAGCAGTTCTTC. This encodes CATSGGELAVGNEQFF.

V usage is TRBV7-9 and J usage is TRBJ2-7, with D perhaps matching TRBD1 (5 bases). The CDR3 covers 14 residues. Germline V gene sequence: CDR1 SEHNR, CDR2 FQNEAQ (reference sequence). The V and J ends lost 5 bases and 6 bases respectively, with 17 bases between them. CDR3 protein: CASSPHRKGIEQYF. CDR3 sequence (DNA): TGTGCCAGCAGCCCACACAGGAAGGGAATCGAGCAGTACTTC.

This chain connects TRBV7-2 to TRBJ2-3; 7 bases map to TRBD2. The CDR3 length is 16 residues. CDR1 SGHTA and CDR2 FQGNSA come from the germline V gene. Trimming cost V 2 bases and J 0 bases; bases outside gene matches: 5. The CDR3 reads CASSLIRGVSTDTQYF. The CDR3 DNA reads TGTGCCAGCAGCTTAATCCGGGGGGTCAGCACAGATACGCAGTATTTT.

The chain couples TRBV4-2 to TRBJ2-1; TRBD2 matches at 8 bases. Germline V gene sequence: CDR1 LGHNA, CDR2 YNFKEQ. The CDR3 loop spans 16 amino acids. V was pared by 0 bases and J by 7 bases, with 8 bases of the junction left unmatched. CDR3 in amino acids: CASSQDSAGGGNEQFF. The CDR3 bases are TGTGCCAGCAGCCAAGATAGCGCGGGGGGCGGTAATGAGCAGTTCTTC.

V and J are TRBV28 and TRBJ2-5; 9 positions match TRBD1. The CDR3 is made up of 18 amino acids. Per germline, CDR1 MDHEN and CDR2 SYDVKM. V lost 6 bases and J lost 4; bases outside the gene matches: 18. CDR3 sequence reads: CASSRMSGGQGSTETQYF. The CDR3 DNA is TGTGCCAGCAGCCGAATGTCCGGAGGACAGGGGTCGACAGAGACCCAGTACTTC.

The chain has TRBV9 and TRBJ2-7, with D uncertain. Germline CDR1 reads SGDLS; CDR2 reads YYNGEE. The CDR3 contains 14 residues. Trimming shortened V by 0 bases and J by 1 base, and 8 bases separated the two germline ends. CDR3 protein: CASSVAEGSYEQYF. For the CDR3, the DNA is TGTGCCAGCAGCGTAGCAGAAGGGTCCTACGAGCAGTACTTC.

The V call is TRBV21-1, the J call TRBJ2-7; the table's D call, TRBD2, has no DNA check behind it. TRBV21-1 is reported as a pseudogene. The CDR3 has 12 residues. CDR3 amino acids: CASSNLTYEQYF. In DNA form, the CDR3 reads TGTGCCAGCAGCAACCTAACCTACGAGCAGTACTTC.

V is TRBV6-5 and J is TRBJ1-1; possible D gene TRBD1, 6 bases. Deletions cut 10 bases from V and 9 bases from J, with 18 bases between. This CDR3 region has 12 residues. Looked up from germline, CDR1 is MNHEY and CDR2 is SVGAGI. Written as DNA, the CDR3 is TGTGCCACTACCATAGGGGGGGCGCAAGCTTTCTTT. Its protein product is CATTIGGAQAFF.

This clone was detected a few times. The chain carries TRBV5-1 and TRBJ1-1, with a tentative D call TRBD1 (6 bases). CDR3 length equals 14 residues. Germline values: CDR1 SGHRS, CDR2 YFSETQ. The V end lost 2 bases, the J end lost 0 bases, and 8 bases lay between the germline ends. CDR3 sequence: CASSFGTLNTEAFF. CDR3 bases: TGCGCCAGCAGCTTCGGGACATTGAACACTGAAGCTTTCTTT. The full variable domain, its missing parts supplied by reference TRBV5-1 and TRBJ1-1, is KAGVTQTPRYLIKTRGQQVTLSCSPISGHRSVSWYQQTPGQGLQFLFEYFSETQRNKGNFPGRFSGRQFSNSRSEMNVSTLELGDSALYLCASSFGTLNTEAFFGQGTRLTVV.

The chain employs TRBV9 and TRBJ1-3, with D perhaps matching TRBD1 (6 bases). The CDR3 contains 17 residues. Trimming stripped 4 bases from V and 0 bases from J, with 17 bases between. Germline CDR1 is SGDLS and CDR2 is YYNGEE. In nucleotides, the CDR3 is TGTGCCAGCAGCCCGTCGACAGGCTACAGCTCTGGAAACACCATATATTTT. Its translation: CASSPSTGYSSGNTIYF.

The rearrangement uses TRBV27 and TRBJ2-7; 8 bases agree with TRBD1. The CDR3 runs to 14 residues. Germline values: CDR1 MNHEY, CDR2 SMNVEV (reference sequence). V gave up 5 bases and J gave up 2 bases; unmatched junction bases: 5. CDR3 in amino acids: CASSPLQGAYEQYF. The CDR3 region has the DNA TGTGCCAGCAGTCCGTTACAGGGGGCCTACGAGCAGTACTTC.

V gene TRBV27 combines with J gene TRBJ2-2; the match to TRBD1 covers 10 bases. The trim removed 5 bases at V and 3 bases at J, leaving 3 bases unmatched. Germline assignment: CDR1 MNHEY and CDR2 SMNVEV (reference sequence). The CDR3 is 15 amino acids. CDR3 DNA sequence: TGTGCCAGCAGTCCCGGGACAGGGGACACCGGGGAGCTGTTTTTT. Its protein is CASSPGTGDTGELFF.

The chain combines TRBV6-1 with TRBJ1-1; 7 nucleotides align to TRBD1. From germline, CDR1 is MNHNS and CDR2 SASEGT. The CDR3 sequence is 14 residues long. V trimming: 5 bases; J trimming: 4 bases; junction bases outside the gene matches: 7. CDR3 DNA: TGTGCCAGCAGTCAACAGGGGATCGGCACTGAAGCTTTCTTT. Translated: CASSQQGIGTEAFF.

This sequence joins TRBV18 and TRBJ1-4, with 11 bases identical to TRBD1. V lost 6 bases and J lost 8; bases outside the gene matches: 5. The length of the CDR3 is 14 residues. Per the germline V gene, CDR1 is KGHSH and CDR2 is LQKENI. CDR3 region: CASSRDRGTEKLFF. CDR3 in DNA: TGTGCCAGCTCGCGGGACAGGGGGACCGAAAAACTGTTTTTT.

The chain employs TRBV5-1 and TRBJ2-7; D unresolved. The V gene's germline CDR1 is SGHRS and CDR2 YFSETQ. Trimming took 1 base from V and 0 from J, leaving 11 bases between them. The CDR3 is 15 amino acids. CDR3 DNA sequence: TGCGCCAGCAGCTTGCTAGGGCAAAGCTCCTACGAGCAGTACTTC. Translating it yields CASSLLGQSSYEQYF.

The chain couples TRBV5-6 to TRBJ1-2, with TRBD1 matching 10 bases. Unmatched junction bases numbered 10, after V lost 5 bases and J lost 3 bases. CDR3 length: 16 residues. Germline-derived CDR1 and CDR2 are SGHDT and YYEEEE. The CDR3 here is CASRPRDRGSDYGYTF. DNA for the CDR3: TGTGCCAGCAGACCGCGGGACAGGGGCAGTGACTATGGCTACACCTTC.

The V gene is TRBV28, the J gene TRBJ1-1; 8 positions match TRBD1. V was clipped by 7 bases and J by 2 bases; unmatched bases: 9. The CDR3 has 15 residues. Germline-derived CDR1 and CDR2 are MDHEN and SYDVKM. CDR3 sequence (DNA): TGTGCCAGCACCGGGGGGCAGGGGGCCAACACTGAAGCTTTCTTT. Protein sequence: CASTGGQGANTEAFF.

This chain joins TRBV30 and TRBJ2-1; 10 bases fit TRBD2. CDR1 is GTSNPN, CDR2 SVGIG, per germline (reference sequence). J lost 8 bases, V lost 0 bases, and 4 bases had no gene match. This CDR3 has 14 residues. In DNA, the CDR3 is TGTGCCTGGAGTGTTACAGCGGGGGGGGATGAGCAGTTCTTC. This gives the protein CAWSVTAGGDEQFF.

The chain couples TRBV7-9 to TRBJ2-7; D perhaps matches TRBD1 (5 bases). Trimming took 6 bases from V and 5 from J, leaving 17 bases between them. CDR1 and CDR2 from the germline V gene are SEHNR and FQNEAQ (reference sequence). This CDR3 spans 14 amino acids. CDR3 nucleotide sequence: TGTGCCAGCAGGTCTAGTGGGGCCCGGGACGAGCAGTACTTC. As protein: CASRSSGARDEQYF.

The chain has TRBV7-2 and TRBJ2-1; no reliable D call. Trimming took 2 bases from V and 7 from J, leaving 9 bases between them. The CDR3 has 13 residues. Germline lookup yields CDR1 SGHTA and CDR2 FQGNSA. CDR3 residues: CASSLMFTNEQFF. CDR3 bases: TGTGCCAGCAGCTTAATGTTCACGAATGAGCAGTTCTTC.

This chain links TRBV5-8 with TRBJ1-1, with 8 nucleotides matching TRBD1. The germline V gene encodes CDR1 SGHTS and CDR2 YDEGEE. The junction had 6 bases not matched to a gene; V was cut back by 3 bases and J by 5 bases. The CDR3 is made up of 14 amino acids. CDR3 in DNA: TGTGCCAGCAGCTCTGGACAGGGAAAGACTGAAGCTTTCTTT. Translation: CASSSGQGKTEAFF.

V is TRBV27 and J is TRBJ2-1; a possible D gene is TRBD2 (6 bases). This CDR3 has 16 amino acids. CDR1 and CDR2 from the germline V gene are MNHEY and SMNVEV (reference sequence). The V end was cut by 6 bases, the J end by 5 bases, with 20 bases between. CDR3 residues: CASSLPGLLRDNEQFF. CDR3 sequence (DNA): TGTGCCAGCAGCCTCCCGGGACTCCTAAGAGACAATGAGCAGTTCTTC.